This T cell receptor (beta chain) was recorded in a study of a mutant IDH1 vaccine in newly diagnosed glioma. Assay used: immunoSEQ multiplex PCR; TCRdb lists only in-frame clones, some missing. The data contain 85,000 to 100,000 clones, around four fifths of them singletons. Time point indicated: baseline, week 1 (first vaccination visit). Treatment specified: pre-vaccination baseline after standard-of-care therapy. CDR3 length equals 14 residues. Losses at the gene ends were 3 bases for V and 6 bases for J; bases not matched to a gene: 2. Per germline, CDR1 SNHLY and CDR2 FYNNEI. The genes are TRBV2 and TRBJ1-6, with 7 bases aligning to TRBD1. The sequences come from PBMCs, collected from a glioma patient treated with radiotherapy, temozolomide or both. The clonotype comes from a woman aged 45 to 65 with glioma. CDR3 in DNA: TGTGCCAGCAGTGACGGGACAGCTAATTCACCCCTCCACTTT. It translates to CASSDGTANSPLHF.